A single sample gave rise to the 14 T cell receptor beta chains below, sequenced in a study of tumor and adjacent non-tumor tissue in lung cancer. The library came from three nested PCR rounds adapted from ARM-PCR protocols. TCRdb re-derived calls from the multiplex PCR reads in MiXCR, one entry per CDR3 protein. The table has more than 95,000 distinct CDR3 sequences, approximately 71% seen once; the top ten hold roughly 13%. RNA was extracted from bulk tissue without any cell sorting. Source material: lung tumor tissue. All receptors come from a young man with non-small cell lung cancer.

Turning to this clonotype: A junction boundary mismatches the germline segment, possibly from a read error. The chain recombines TRBV6-5 with TRBJ1-6, with a tentative D call TRBD1 (5 bases). Germline V gene lookup returns CDR1 MNHEY and CDR2 SVGAGI. The CDR3 length is 15 residues. CDR3 nucleotide sequence: TGTGTCAGCAGTCCGGGCGGCAGGGCGCATTCACCCCTCCACTTC. Translation: CVSSPGGRAHSPLHF.

On this clonotype itself: Being one base from a much bigger clone, this may be a read error. The chain carries TRBV5-5 and TRBJ2-3, with 10 bases lining up with TRBD2. The germline CDR1 and CDR2 sequences are SGHKS and YYEKEE (reference sequence). The CDR3 has 15 residues. The CDR3: CASSPQAGGSDTRYF. The CDR3 DNA reads as TGTGCCAGCAGCCCCCAAGCGGGGGGGTCAGATACGCGGTATTTT.

The V gene is TRBV20-1, the J gene TRBJ2-6; D ambiguous. V dropped 1 base and J dropped 9 bases, with 13 bases sitting between them. The CDR3 covers 14 residues. Per the germline V gene, CDR1 is DFQATT and CDR2 is SNEGSKA (reference sequence). The CDR3: CSARAGSRVNVLTF. As DNA, the CDR3 is TGCAGTGCTAGAGCGGGCTCTAGGGTCAACGTCCTGACTTTC.

As to this clonotype: This clone may be a read error of a much larger clone one base away. This chain joins TRBV12-3 or TRBV12-4 and TRBJ1-4, with TRBD1 as a possible D gene (5 bases). The CDR3 spans 15 residues. The CDR3 DNA reads as TGTGCCAGCAGTTTAGCCTGGGGGTACGGTGAAAAACTGCTTTTT. Amino acids: CASSLAWGYGEKLLF.

This clonotype showed up many times. J is TRBJ1-6 and V is TRBV6-5; tentatively, D is TRBD1 (5 bases). Germline V gives CDR1 MNHEY, CDR2 SVGAGI. The V gene lost 2 bases and the J gene lost 9 bases, with 14 bases spanning the gap. This CDR3 has 15 amino acids. The CDR3 protein is CASSYRRGGGSPLHF. The CDR3 nucleotides read TGTGCCAGCAGTTACCGACGGGGGGGTGGTTCACCCCTCCACTTT.

The chain recombines TRBV24-1 with TRBJ2-1, with no clear D. V shed 9 bases and J shed 8 bases, with 16 bases lying between them. The CDR3 covers 13 residues. The germline V gene encodes CDR1 KGHDR and CDR2 SFDVKD. The CDR3 bases are TGTGCCACCTGTTACGACGGCTGGGATGAGCAGTTCTTC. Translation gives CATCYDGWDEQFF.

Worth noting for this clonotype: This could be a read error, since a much larger clone is one nucleotide away. This rearrangement joins TRBV10-2 to TRBJ2-7; TRBD1 might be the D (7 bases). The V end lost 5 bases, the J end lost 7 bases, and 15 bases lay between the germline ends. This CDR3 has 13 amino acids. Germline-derived CDR1 and CDR2 are WSHSY and SAAADI. This chain's CDR3 is CASSRQGGKEQYF. The CDR3 DNA reads TGCGCCAGCAGTAGACAGGGCGGGAAAGAGCAGTACTTC.

Concerning this clonotype: The junction differs from germline at one of its ends, possibly a read error. J is TRBJ2-5 and V is TRBV5-6; 8 positions match TRBD2. CDR3 length: 17 amino acids. Per the germline V gene, CDR1 is SGHDT and CDR2 is YYEEEE. The chain's CDR3 is CASSLFASGGHQGTQYF. The CDR3 bases are TGTGCCAGCAGCTTGTTTGCGTCGGGGGGGCACCAAGGGACCCAGTACTTC.

To note about this clonotype: Relative to the germline gene, one junction end is altered; a read error may explain this. The rearrangement uses TRBV11-2 and TRBJ2-3; TRBD2 is a possible D gene (5 bases). In germline, CDR1 is SGHAT, CDR2 FQNNGV. CDR3 size: 16 residues. CDR3 sequence (DNA): TGTGCCAGCAGCTTAACCGTCGGGGTTGTCACAGATACGCAGTACTTT. It translates to CASSLTVGVVTDTQYF.

Notes on this clonotype: It may be a read error: a sequence one base away is much more abundant. The J gene is TRBJ1-5, the V gene TRBV20-1, with D unclear. Germline V gene data show CDR1 as DFQATT and CDR2 as SNEGSKA (reference sequence). The length of the CDR3 is 14 residues. CDR3 amino acids: CNARGRYSNQPQHF. As DNA, the CDR3 is TGCAATGCGCGAGGGCGGTATAGCAATCAGCCCCAGCATTTT.

In this sample, this clonotype turned up many times. This chain joins TRBV29-1 and TRBJ1-1, with 7 bases that match TRBD1. Looked up from germline, CDR1 is SQVTM and CDR2 is ANQGSEA. The CDR3 is 13 residues long. CDR3 residues: CTDPPTGSTEAFF. DNA of the CDR3: TGCACCGATCCGCCGACAGGGAGCACTGAAGCTTTCTTT.

The chain uses TRBV20-1 and TRBJ1-1; D uncertain. V was shortened by 0 bases and J by 6 bases, with 14 bases between the two germline ends. CDR1 is DFQATT, CDR2 SNEGSKA, per germline (reference sequence). CDR3 length: 14 amino acids. The DNA of the CDR3 is TGCAGTGCTAGAGATCTCAACCATGGGTCTGAAGCTTTCTTT. Encoded protein: CSARDLNHGSEAFF.

This clonotype appeared a single time. Germline and junction disagree at one end, which may indicate a read error. This rearrangement joins TRBV5-6 to TRBJ2-6; the match to TRBD1 covers 7 bases. The CDR3 totals 18 residues. Germline CDR1 SGHDT, CDR2 YYEEEE. CDR3 residues: CANSPLTGQSYGANVLTF. The DNA for the CDR3 is TGTGCCAACAGCCCATTGACAGGGCAGAGCTATGGTGCCAACGTCCTGACTTTC.

This clonotype showed up just a few times. This sequence joins TRBV11-1 and TRBJ2-7; a weak D match, TRBD1 (6 bases). This CDR3 is built from 14 residues. The germline V gene encodes CDR1 SGHAT and CDR2 FQDESV (reference sequence). Trimming removed 5 bases from V and 4 bases from J, with 15 bases in between. CDR3 sequence reads: CASSLRTDYYEQYF. Here the CDR3 DNA reads TGTGCCAGCAGCCTACGGACAGATTATTACGAGCAGTACTTC.